The rows below give T cell receptor beta chains drawn from one sample of a study of blood T cell repertoires in COVID-19. Method: immunoSEQ multiplex PCR; TCRdb's copy keeps in-frame clones and lacks some. The table shows a few hundred thousand clones, with around 87% occurring only once. Sequencing was carried out using peripheral blood. These receptors originate from a man aged 18 to 29 with active or convalescent COVID-19. Both conserved end residues are part of each CDR3. Each record gives: J gene, clone size, D gene, V gene, CDR3 DNA, CDR3 protein. A D gene is named only where the DNA matches it firmly. Not every row has a clone size; where given, it reads once, few, many or a size class.

TRBJ2-3,.,.,TRBV7-2,TGTGCCAGCAGCCGTCCCGGGGATTTTACGCAGTATTTT,CASSRPGDFTQYF
TRBJ2-7,once,TRBD2,TRBV3-1/TRBV3-2,TGTGCCAGCAGCACTGGGGCTAGCGGTAACTACGAGCAGTACTTC,CASSTGASGNYEQYF
TRBJ1-4,.,.,TRBV2,TGTGCCAGCATCACAGGGTGGGATGAAAAACTGTTTTTT,CASITGWDEKLFF
TRBJ2-3,once,.,TRBV10-3,TGTGCCATCAGACCGGGACAAGACACAGATACGCAGTATTTT,CAIRPGQDTDTQYF
TRBJ2-7,.,.,TRBV4-1,TGCGCCAGCAGCCAAGATTGGACAGATTTCTACGAGCAGTACTTC,CASSQDWTDFYEQYF
TRBJ1-1,.,TRBD1,TRBV19,TGTGCCAGTAGGACAGACAGGGGTAGCACTGAAGCTTTCTTT,CASRTDRGSTEAFF
TRBJ1-4,few,.,TRBV28,TGTGCCAGCAGTTTGGGAGGGGCGCGTGAAAAACTGTTTTTT,CASSLGGAREKLFF
TRBJ2-3,.,TRBD2,TRBV19,TGTGCCAGTAGTATACAGACTAGCGGAGGGAGGGATACGCAGTATTTT,CASSIQTSGGRDTQYF
TRBJ1-1,.,.,TRBV6-5,TGTGCCAGCAGTTACGGCTGGAACACTGAAGCTTTCTTT,CASSYGWNTEAFF
TRBJ2-7,.,TRBD2,TRBV28,TGTGCCAGCAGTTTTCAAGCCCCGGTGGCGGGAGTTTACGAGCAGTACTTC,CASSFQAPVAGVYEQYF
TRBJ2-3,.,TRBD2,TRBV7-2,TGTGCCAGCAGCCCGAAGACTAGCGGGAGAACAGATACGCAGTATTTT,CASSPKTSGRTDTQYF
TRBJ2-7,.,.,TRBV5-1,TGCGCCAGCAGTAGGAGTGAAACCTACGAGCAGTACTTC,CASSRSETYEQYF
TRBJ2-7,.,.,TRBV7-8,TGTGCCAGCAGCTTCGACGGCGGCAGCTCCTACGAGCAGTACTTC,CASSFDGGSSYEQYF
TRBJ2-1,few,.,TRBV19,TGTGCCAGTACCTACTCCCTAGGCCCCTACAATGAGCAGTTCTTC,CASTYSLGPYNEQFF
TRBJ2-5,.,TRBD2,TRBV7-7,TGTGCCAGCAGCGCCACTAGCGGGGGCCTCCAAGAGACCCAGTACTTC,CASSATSGGLQETQYF
TRBJ2-3,.,.,TRBV28,TGTGCCAGCAGTTTATCCGGAGGGTCTAGCACAGATACGCAGTATTTT,CASSLSGGSSTDTQYF
TRBJ2-3,once,TRBD1,TRBV6-5,TGTGCCAGCAGTCGGGACAGGGGGACAGATACGCAGTATTTT,CASSRDRGTDTQYF
TRBJ1-5,.,.,TRBV5-5,TGTGCCAGCAGCACGACAGGAAATAGCAATCAGCCCCAGCATTTT,CASSTTGNSNQPQHF
TRBJ2-1,.,.,TRBV5-1,TGCGCCAGCAGCTATAACTTGCACGCTGAGCAGTTCTTC,CASSYNLHAEQFF
TRBJ2-2,.,.,TRBV19,TGTGCCAGTAGTATAGGACTCGCGAACACCGGGGAGCTGTTTTTT,CASSIGLANTGELFF
TRBJ2-1,.,TRBD2,TRBV18,TGTGCCAGCTCAGTATCTAGCGGGAGAATCAATGAGCAGTTCTTC,CASSVSSGRINEQFF
TRBJ1-2,.,TRBD1,TRBV7-9,TGTGCCAGCAGCCCAAGGGGGATGGGACAGGGAGACTATGGCTACACCTTC,CASSPRGMGQGDYGYTF
TRBJ2-1,.,TRBD2,TRBV28,TGTGCCAGCACCGGGGCTAGCGGGAGGGACTACAATGAGCAGTTCTTC,CASTGASGRDYNEQFF
TRBJ1-5,.,.,TRBV19,TGTGCCAGTAGTATTCTTTATAGCAATCAGCCCCAGCATTTT,CASSILYSNQPQHF
TRBJ1-2,once,.,TRBV14,TGTGCCAGCAGCCAAGTGCGGAGGCCGATTAACTATGGCTACACCTTC,CASSQVRRPINYGYTF
TRBJ1-3,once,TRBD1,TRBV4-1,TGCGCCAGCAGCCAAGTCCCCGACAGGGACATGAGAAACACCATATATTTT,CASSQVPDRDMRNTIYF
TRBJ2-1,.,TRBD2,TRBV6-5,TGTGCCAGCATCATGACTAGCGCGGGTGGGGATGAGCAGTTCTTC,CASIMTSAGGDEQFF
TRBJ2-3,.,TRBD2,TRBV9,TGTGCCAGCAGCGTAGCTAGTATAGCGGGGGGCCGAAAAGATACGCAGTATTTT,CASSVASIAGGRKDTQYF
TRBJ1-1,.,.,TRBV28,TGTGCCAGCAGTTTCCGCGGCAGGGTTGCGAACACTGAAGCTTTCTTT,CASSFRGRVANTEAFF
TRBJ2-1,.,TRBD2,TRBV6-2/TRBV6-3,TGTGCCAGCAGTTATGTAGCGGGGGGGCGTGAGCAGTTCTTC,CASSYVAGGREQFF
TRBJ1-2,.,.,TRBV28,TGTGCCAGCAGCACCCAGGTCTATGGCTACACCTTC,CASSTQVYGYTF
TRBJ2-1,many,TRBD2,TRBV6-1,TGTGCCAGCAGTGGACTAGCGGGGGGCTCCTACAATGAGCAGTTCTTC,CASSGLAGGSYNEQFF
TRBJ1-1,few,TRBD1,TRBV24-1,TGTGCCACCAGTGAAGAGGACAGGGAGGGTACTGAAGCTTTCTTT,CATSEEDREGTEAFF
TRBJ1-4,.,.,TRBV7-9,TGTGCCAGCAGCAAAGTAGCAACTAATGAAAAACTGTTTTTT,CASSKVATNEKLFF
TRBJ2-1,.,TRBD2,TRBV2,TGTGCCAGCAACTCGGGGACTAGCGGATACAATGAGCAGTTCTTC,CASNSGTSGYNEQFF
TRBJ2-7,.,TRBD1,TRBV7-9,TGTGCCAGCAGCTCCCGGGACAGAAACTACGAGCAGTACTTC,CASSSRDRNYEQYF
TRBJ2-6,.,.,TRBV7-9,TGTGCCAGCAGCTTATTACCCAGCTCTGGGGCCAACGTCCTGACTTTC,CASSLLPSSGANVLTF
TRBJ1-5,.,.,TRBV6-1,TGTGCCAGCAGTGAAGCAGTATCGGGGATCAATCAGCCCCAGCATTTT,CASSEAVSGINQPQHF
TRBJ2-7,.,TRBD1,TRBV27,TGTGCCAGCAGTTTAGAGGTGGTCGGGACAGGGATGTACGAGCAGTACTTC,CASSLEVVGTGMYEQYF
TRBJ1-3,.,.,TRBV24-1,TGTGCCACAAACCCGAACAGGGTATGTGGAAACACCATATATTTT,CATNPNRVCGNTIYF
TRBJ2-7,.,TRBD1,TRBV2,TGTGCCAGCATGGGGGCAGGGGGAACCTACGAGCAGTACTTC,CASMGAGGTYEQYF
TRBJ1-4,.,TRBD1,TRBV27,TGTGCCAGCAGTTCCCCGACAGGGCCTGAAAAACTGTTTTTT,CASSSPTGPEKLFF
TRBJ1-1,.,TRBD1,TRBV7-9,TGTGCCAGCAGGAACACAGGGGGCACTGAAGCTTTCTTT,CASRNTGGTEAFF
TRBJ2-1,.,TRBD2,TRBV7-3,TGTGCCAGCAGCCCCCGGGGGGGGACTAGCGATCACAATGAGCAGTTCTTC,CASSPRGGTSDHNEQFF
TRBJ2-2,.,.,TRBV4-1,TGCGCCAGCAGCCCTTTGGCAACCGGGGAGCTGTTTTTT,CASSPLATGELFF
TRBJ2-3,.,.,TRBV3-1/TRBV3-2,TGTGCCAGCAGTTCTTCTAGCAGAGATACGCAGTATTTT,CASSSSSRDTQYF
TRBJ2-4,.,.,TRBV7-8,TGTGCCAGCAGCTTAGGTGGACTAGCCAAAAACATTCAGTACTTC,CASSLGGLAKNIQYF
TRBJ1-2,.,TRBD1,TRBV15,TGTGCCACCAGAACCGAGGGACAGAGTGGCTACACCTTC,CATRTEGQSGYTF
TRBJ2-7,.,TRBD2,TRBV29-1,TGCAGCGTCGAACTAGCGGGAGGCCCCGAGCAGTACTTC,CSVELAGGPEQYF
TRBJ1-1,.,TRBD1,TRBV10-2,TGCGCCAGCTCCGAGGGGGCCACTGAAGCTTTCTTT,CASSEGATEAFF
TRBJ2-3,.,.,TRBV11-2,TGTGCCAGCAGCTTATTTCAGGGCACAGATACGCAGTATTTT,CASSLFQGTDTQYF
TRBJ2-7,.,TRBD1,TRBV28,TGTGCCAGCAGATCGGACAGGGGTAGCGAGCAGTACTTC,CASRSDRGSEQYF
TRBJ1-1,once,.,TRBV15,TGTGCCACCAGCAGAAAAAACTTCCCAGGGAGGAGCGCTGAAGCTTTCTTT,CATSRKNFPGRSAEAFF
TRBJ2-1,.,TRBD1,TRBV9,TGTGCCAGCAGCCCGTACCGGGACAGGGACTACAATGAGCAGTTCTTC,CASSPYRDRDYNEQFF
TRBJ1-5,.,.,TRBV27,TGTGCCAGCAAGAGTACCCTTAGCCATCAGCCCCAGCATTTT,CASKSTLSHQPQHF
TRBJ1-3,.,.,TRBV19,TGTGCCAGTAGTCCGGACACTTTTTCTGGAAACACCATATATTTT,CASSPDTFSGNTIYF
TRBJ1-5,.,.,TRBV7-2,TGTGCCAGCAGCTTAGTACACGGGTATAGCAATCAGCCCCAGCATTTT,CASSLVHGYSNQPQHF
TRBJ2-1,.,TRBD1,TRBV29-1,TGCAGCACCTCGACAGGGCTGAACAATGAGCAGTTCTTC,CSTSTGLNNEQFF
TRBJ2-3,.,.,TRBV11-2,TGTGCCAGCAGCTTAGATACACCAAGACTAACGCAGTATTTT,CASSLDTPRLTQYF
TRBJ1-2,.,TRBD1,TRBV19,TGTGCCAGTAACCCCTCCTCCGGGACAGGGGTTGGCTACACCTTC,CASNPSSGTGVGYTF